The rows below give T cell receptor beta chains drawn from one sample of a study of shared clonotypes between healthy human individuals. Profiling relied on immunoSEQ multiplex PCR, and the TCRdb table lists in-frame clones only, not all of them. The sample has about 2.1 million clones, 90% to 95% seen once. The material sequenced was naive CD8+ T cells from PBMCs. The receptors derive from a man aged 18 to 29 in good health. Some clones in this sample may be carry-over from other donors' samples. Both conserved end residues are part of each CDR3. Fields, in order: J gene, clone size, V gene, D gene, CDR3 protein, CDR3 DNA. D genes are given only for firm matches. Size tells how often a clone was seen (once, few, many) or the class of an expanded clone, and some rows leave it out.

J gene: TRBJ2-1; clone size: NA; V gene: TRBV2; D gene: NA; CDR3 protein: CASHPLVAGYNEQFF; CDR3 DNA: TGTGCCAGCCATCCTTTAGTCGCCGGCTACAATGAGCAGTTCTTC
J gene: TRBJ2-3; clone size: NA; V gene: TRBV9; D gene: NA; CDR3 protein: CASSVGASSTDTQYF; CDR3 DNA: TGTGCCAGCAGCGTAGGGGCCAGTAGCACAGATACGCAGTATTTT
J gene: TRBJ2-1; clone size: NA; V gene: TRBV25-1; D gene: TRBD1; CDR3 protein: CASSEYSDRGPYNEQFF; CDR3 DNA: TGTGCCAGCAGTGAATATTCGGACAGGGGTCCCTACAATGAGCAGTTCTTC
J gene: TRBJ2-5; clone size: NA; V gene: TRBV5-8; D gene: NA; CDR3 protein: CASSLAVWDQETQYF; CDR3 DNA: TGTGCCAGCAGCTTGGCCGTGTGGGACCAAGAGACCCAGTACTTC
J gene: TRBJ1-4; clone size: once; V gene: TRBV7-2; D gene: NA; CDR3 protein: CASSPTNGGFDEKLFF; CDR3 DNA: TGTGCCAGCAGCCCTACTAATGGAGGGTTTGATGAAAAACTGTTTTTT
J gene: TRBJ2-3; clone size: NA; V gene: TRBV11-2; D gene: TRBD1; CDR3 protein: CASSPIGGPTDTQYF; CDR3 DNA: TGTGCCAGCAGCCCCATAGGGGGCCCCACAGATACGCAGTATTTT
J gene: TRBJ1-2; clone size: NA; V gene: TRBV9; D gene: NA; CDR3 protein: CASSVGRVSNYGYTF; CDR3 DNA: TGTGCCAGCAGCGTAGGTCGGGTTAGTAACTATGGCTACACCTTC
J gene: TRBJ2-1; clone size: NA; V gene: TRBV29-1; D gene: TRBD1; CDR3 protein: CSVEGGQGLFHNEQFF; CDR3 DNA: TGCAGCGTTGAAGGGGGACAGGGTTTGTTTCACAATGAGCAGTTCTTC
J gene: TRBJ2-2; clone size: few; V gene: TRBV5-4; D gene: TRBD1; CDR3 protein: CASSLGTGTGELFF; CDR3 DNA: TGTGCCAGCAGCTTGGGGACAGGGACCGGGGAGCTGTTTTTT
J gene: TRBJ2-5; clone size: NA; V gene: TRBV7-9; D gene: NA; CDR3 protein: CASSTGTLQETQYF; CDR3 DNA: TGTGCCAGCAGCACCGGGACTCTCCAAGAGACCCAGTACTTC
J gene: TRBJ2-7; clone size: NA; V gene: TRBV7-2; D gene: TRBD2; CDR3 protein: CASSLVGSGNLLRDEQYF; CDR3 DNA: TGTGCCAGCAGCTTAGTGGGCAGCGGGAACTTATTAAGGGACGAGCAGTACTTC
J gene: TRBJ1-1; clone size: NA; V gene: TRBV19; D gene: NA; CDR3 protein: CASTASGSFTEAFF; CDR3 DNA: TGTGCCAGTACCGCCTCCGGGTCCTTCACTGAAGCTTTCTTT
J gene: TRBJ1-1; clone size: NA; V gene: TRBV27; D gene: TRBD1; CDR3 protein: CASSLVTPGQGELLEAFF; CDR3 DNA: TGTGCCAGCAGTTTGGTAACTCCCGGACAGGGGGAATTGCTTGAAGCTTTCTTT
J gene: TRBJ2-7; clone size: NA; V gene: TRBV29-1; D gene: NA; CDR3 protein: CSVESWGQGQYEQYF; CDR3 DNA: TGCAGCGTTGAATCCTGGGGTCAGGGACAATACGAGCAGTACTTC
J gene: TRBJ2-1; clone size: NA; V gene: TRBV9; D gene: NA; CDR3 protein: CASSGPGQEAHEQFF; CDR3 DNA: TGTGCCAGCAGTGGTCCGGGCCAAGAAGCCCATGAGCAGTTCTTC
J gene: TRBJ2-3; clone size: once; V gene: TRBV5-5; D gene: NA; CDR3 protein: CASSLYLVQDTQYF; CDR3 DNA: TGTGCCAGCAGCTTGTATTTAGTTCAGGATACGCAGTATTTT
J gene: TRBJ2-7; clone size: NA; V gene: TRBV2; D gene: NA; CDR3 protein: CASSEIAKLTYEQYF; CDR3 DNA: TGTGCCAGCAGTGAAATTGCAAAACTGACCTACGAGCAGTACTTC
J gene: TRBJ1-2; clone size: NA; V gene: TRBV5-5; D gene: NA; CDR3 protein: CASSVSDNYGYTF; CDR3 DNA: TGTGCCAGCAGTGTTTCGGACAACTATGGCTACACCTTC
J gene: TRBJ1-2; clone size: NA; V gene: TRBV19; D gene: TRBD1; CDR3 protein: CASWDRARGYTF; CDR3 DNA: TGTGCCAGCTGGGACAGGGCCAGGGGCTACACCTTC
J gene: TRBJ1-4; clone size: NA; V gene: TRBV13; D gene: NA; CDR3 protein: CASSSRTYNHGEKLFF; CDR3 DNA: TGTGCCAGCAGCTCACGCACGTATAATCACGGAGAAAAACTGTTTTTT
J gene: TRBJ1-5; clone size: NA; V gene: TRBV10-3; D gene: TRBD1; CDR3 protein: CAIRDSYSNQPQHF; CDR3 DNA: TGTGCCATCCGGGACAGTTATAGCAATCAGCCCCAGCATTTT
J gene: TRBJ1-2; clone size: NA; V gene: TRBV2; D gene: TRBD1; CDR3 protein: CASRKTQGAGYYGYTF; CDR3 DNA: TGTGCCAGCAGGAAGACCCAGGGGGCGGGCTACTATGGCTACACCTTC
J gene: TRBJ1-4; clone size: NA; V gene: TRBV4-1; D gene: NA; CDR3 protein: CASSHDMVATNEKLFF; CDR3 DNA: TGCGCCAGCAGCCACGATATGGTTGCTACTAATGAAAAACTGTTTTTT
J gene: TRBJ2-1; clone size: NA; V gene: TRBV28; D gene: TRBD1; CDR3 protein: CASSGTGDNEQFF; CDR3 DNA: TGTGCCAGTTCCGGGACAGGAGACAATGAGCAGTTCTTC
J gene: TRBJ2-1; clone size: NA; V gene: TRBV6-5; D gene: TRBD1; CDR3 protein: CASSPKGAVEQFF; CDR3 DNA: TGTGCCAGCAGTCCAAAGGGGGCCGTTGAGCAGTTCTTC
J gene: TRBJ1-5; clone size: NA; V gene: TRBV28; D gene: TRBD1; CDR3 protein: CASSLGTGPYSNQPQHF; CDR3 DNA: TGTGCCAGCAGTTTGGGGACAGGACCTTATAGCAATCAGCCCCAGCATTTT
J gene: TRBJ2-1; clone size: once; V gene: TRBV9; D gene: NA; CDR3 protein: CASSVEGEEDEQFF; CDR3 DNA: TGTGCCAGCAGCGTAGAGGGGGAAGAGGATGAGCAGTTCTTC
J gene: TRBJ2-7; clone size: NA; V gene: TRBV27; D gene: TRBD1; CDR3 protein: CASSIGTGPYEQYF; CDR3 DNA: TGTGCCAGCAGTATCGGGACAGGTCCCTACGAGCAGTACTTC
J gene: TRBJ2-7; clone size: NA; V gene: TRBV5-1; D gene: NA; CDR3 protein: CASSPGGGSSLAYEQYF; CDR3 DNA: TGCGCCAGCAGCCCGGGGGGCGGATCGAGCCTTGCCTACGAGCAGTACTTC
J gene: TRBJ2-1; clone size: NA; V gene: TRBV9; D gene: NA; CDR3 protein: CASSSEVAAYNEQFF; CDR3 DNA: TGTGCCAGCAGCTCCGAAGTAGCGGCCTACAATGAGCAGTTCTTC
J gene: TRBJ2-1; clone size: NA; V gene: TRBV7-3; D gene: TRBD1; CDR3 protein: CASSSGTDRNEQFF; CDR3 DNA: TGTGCCAGCAGCTCCGGGACAGATCGCAATGAGCAGTTCTTC
J gene: TRBJ1-1; clone size: NA; V gene: TRBV7-9; D gene: NA; CDR3 protein: CASSPTEMGNTEAFF; CDR3 DNA: TGTGCCAGCAGCCCAACGGAGATGGGGAACACTGAAGCTTTCTTT
J gene: TRBJ2-1; clone size: NA; V gene: TRBV7-7; D gene: TRBD2; CDR3 protein: CASSLASGRGNEQFF; CDR3 DNA: TGTGCCAGCAGCTTAGCTAGCGGGAGGGGCAATGAGCAGTTCTTC
J gene: TRBJ2-1; clone size: NA; V gene: TRBV15; D gene: TRBD1; CDR3 protein: CATSRGRDRAYNEQFF; CDR3 DNA: TGTGCCACCAGCAGAGGCCGGGACAGGGCGTACAATGAGCAGTTCTTC
J gene: TRBJ2-5; clone size: once; V gene: TRBV5-6; D gene: NA; CDR3 protein: CASSLDLLETQYF; CDR3 DNA: TGTGCCAGCAGCTTGGACTTGCTAGAGACCCAGTACTTC
J gene: TRBJ2-7; clone size: NA; V gene: TRBV4-3; D gene: TRBD2; CDR3 protein: CASSQGLAVTYEQYF; CDR3 DNA: TGCGCCAGCAGCCAAGGTCTAGCGGTTACCTACGAGCAGTACTTC
J gene: TRBJ2-3; clone size: NA; V gene: TRBV7-9; D gene: NA; CDR3 protein: CASSEPVVDTQYF; CDR3 DNA: TGTGCCAGCAGCGAGCCGGTGGTCGATACGCAGTATTTT
J gene: TRBJ2-1; clone size: NA; V gene: TRBV9; D gene: TRBD2; CDR3 protein: CASSAALAGAYNEQFF; CDR3 DNA: TGTGCCAGCAGCGCGGCCCTAGCGGGGGCCTACAATGAGCAGTTCTTC
J gene: TRBJ1-4; clone size: NA; V gene: TRBV9; D gene: NA; CDR3 protein: CASSVNSGEKLFF; CDR3 DNA: TGTGCCAGCAGCGTAAACAGTGGGGAAAAACTGTTTTTT
J gene: TRBJ2-1; clone size: once; V gene: TRBV7-8; D gene: TRBD2; CDR3 protein: CASSPSLGLADNEQFF; CDR3 DNA: TGTGCCAGCAGCCCCTCCCTGGGACTAGCGGACAATGAGCAGTTCTTC
J gene: TRBJ2-7; clone size: NA; V gene: TRBV28; D gene: NA; CDR3 protein: CASTTGAREVYF; CDR3 DNA: TGTGCCAGTACAACAGGGGCCCGGGAGGTGTACTTC
J gene: TRBJ2-1; clone size: NA; V gene: TRBV29-1; D gene: NA; CDR3 protein: CSVEEWANHNEQFF; CDR3 DNA: TGCAGCGTTGAAGAGTGGGCTAACCACAATGAGCAGTTCTTC
J gene: TRBJ1-5; clone size: NA; V gene: TRBV19; D gene: NA; CDR3 protein: CASSIRPAPDNQPQHF; CDR3 DNA: TGTGCCAGTAGTATAAGACCGGCCCCGGACAATCAGCCCCAGCATTTT
J gene: TRBJ2-5; clone size: NA; V gene: TRBV7-9; D gene: NA; CDR3 protein: CASSSVEETQYF; CDR3 DNA: TGTGCCAGCAGCTCTGTAGAAGAGACCCAGTACTTC
J gene: TRBJ2-3; clone size: NA; V gene: TRBV9; D gene: NA; CDR3 protein: CASSPPGEPSTDTQYF; CDR3 DNA: TGTGCCAGCAGCCCCCCTGGGGAGCCAAGCACAGATACGCAGTATTTT
J gene: TRBJ2-7; clone size: NA; V gene: TRBV5-5; D gene: NA; CDR3 protein: CASSLELALEQYF; CDR3 DNA: TGTGCCAGCAGCTTGGAGCTGGCCCTCGAGCAGTACTTC
J gene: TRBJ2-5; clone size: NA; V gene: TRBV5-6; D gene: NA; CDR3 protein: CASTSSPKGAQYF; CDR3 DNA: TGTGCCAGCACCTCAAGCCCAAAGGGGGCCCAGTACTTC
J gene: TRBJ2-1; clone size: NA; V gene: TRBV7-9; D gene: NA; CDR3 protein: CASSLRPGEYRENEQFF; CDR3 DNA: TGTGCCAGCAGCTTACGGCCGGGGGAATACAGGGAAAATGAGCAGTTCTTC
J gene: TRBJ2-2; clone size: NA; V gene: TRBV7-3; D gene: TRBD2; CDR3 protein: CASSQSGRGGELFF; CDR3 DNA: TGTGCCAGCAGCCAAAGCGGGAGAGGCGGGGAGCTGTTTTTT
J gene: TRBJ2-7; clone size: NA; V gene: TRBV7-9; D gene: TRBD2; CDR3 protein: CASSLGWTSGRDEQYF; CDR3 DNA: TGTGCCAGCAGCTTAGGCTGGACTAGCGGGAGGGACGAGCAGTACTTC
J gene: TRBJ1-5; clone size: NA; V gene: TRBV27; D gene: NA; CDR3 protein: CASSLVAPRGQPQHF; CDR3 DNA: TGTGCCAGCAGTTTAGTGGCCCCCAGGGGTCAGCCCCAGCATTTT
J gene: TRBJ1-1; clone size: NA; V gene: TRBV19; D gene: NA; CDR3 protein: CASSLYLPLGTLNTEAFF; CDR3 DNA: TGTGCCAGTAGTCTATACCTTCCTTTGGGGACATTGAACACTGAAGCTTTCTTT